The 12 T cell receptor beta chains below all came from one sample that was sequenced in a study of vaccination effects on CD4 cells after COVID-19 (dated by TCRdb to the early 2020s). Receptor amplification or capture employed the immunoSEQ multiplex PCR assay. In its TCRdb copy, this immuneACCESS table keeps in-frame sequences only and misses some clones. Where compared with another copy, unresolved V genes explain less than half of these, and the others have no known cause. The sample includes 45,000 to 60,000 clones, with about 75% observed a single time. About an eighth of the sample is in the top ten clones. Their cognate antigens are unknown. After less than eleven days of culture, CD4+ T cells were isolated with the EasySep CD4+ T cell isolation kit. The sequencing here drew on CD4+ T cells from PBMCs cultured without peptide, taken before COVID-19 vaccination. These receptors were taken from a human donor who had a prior SARS-CoV-2 infection.

The rearrangement links TRBV24-1 to TRBJ1-2; D is ambiguous. The CDR3 contains 13 residues. CDR1 and CDR2 (germline): KGHDR, SFDVKD. V was shortened by 4 bases and J by 2 bases, with 7 bases between the two germline ends. The CDR3 spells CATSEDGNYGYTF. The CDR3 DNA reads TGTGCCACCAGTGAGGACGGGAACTATGGCTACACCTTC.

The CDR3 is CASSLILNTGELFF. The DNA for the CDR3 is TGTGCCAGCAGCTTAATTTTGAACACCGGGGAGCTGTTTTTT. The V and J genes are TRBV7-2 and TRBJ2-2; no clear D gene. V was pared by 2 bases and J by 1 base, with 5 bases between. Germline-derived CDR1 and CDR2 are SGHTA and FQGNSA. The CDR3 is 14 residues long. Full variable domain (remainder filled in from reference TRBV7-2 and TRBJ2-2): GAGVSQSPSNKVTEKGKDVELRCDPISGHTALYWYRQSLGQGLEFLIYFQGNSAPDKSGLPSDRFSAERTGGSVSTLTIQRTQQEDSAVYLCASSLILNTGELFFGEGSRLTVL.

The chain combines TRBV20-1 with TRBJ2-7; TRBD1 might be the D (5 bases). With 6 bases removed from V and 5 bases from J, the gap between germline ends came to 8 bases. The CDR3 contains 10 residues. Per germline, CDR1 DFQATT and CDR2 SNEGSKA (reference sequence). The CDR3 DNA follows: TGCAGTGCAGGGGTTCACGAGCAGTACTTC. This sequence encodes CSAGVHEQYF.

The chain uses TRBV24-1 and TRBJ2-7; maybe TRBD2 (5 bases). CDR1 and CDR2 (germline): KGHDR, SFDVKD. With 9 bases removed from V and 4 bases from J, the gap between germline ends came to 15 bases. The CDR3 length is 13 residues. CDR3: CATDGPGLYEQYF. CDR3 sequence (DNA): TGTGCCACCGATGGACCTGGACTGTACGAGCAGTACTTC.

This rearrangement joins TRBV11-3 to TRBJ1-4; D remains unclear. CDR3 length: 12 residues. Per the germline V gene, CDR1 is SGHNT and CDR2 is YENEEA. Trimming left V 5 bases short and J 11 bases short, with 12 bases between. The CDR3: CASSPFSGKLFF. CDR3 nucleotides: TGTGCCAGCAGCCCTTTTTCGGGGAAACTGTTTTTT.

This clone has more than one count but fewer than ten. The CDR3: CASSLLPGRYTEAFF. In nucleotides, the CDR3 is TGTGCCAGCAGCTTATTGCCCGGCAGGTACACTGAAGCTTTCTTT. V is TRBV7-3 and J is TRBJ1-1; D uncertain. The CDR3 covers 15 residues. Germline V gene data show CDR1 as SGHTA and CDR2 as FQGTGA. V lost 2 bases and J 3 bases, leaving 13 bases between the germline ends.

This clone was seen only a few times. The chain joins TRBV5-1 to TRBJ2-7; D is possibly TRBD1 or TRBD2 (5 bases each). This CDR3 contains 15 residues. Per germline, CDR1 SGHRS and CDR2 YFSETQ. With 4 bases removed from V and 4 bases from J, the gap between germline ends came to 18 bases. The CDR3 DNA is TGCGCCAGCAGCCAACCGGGGCGATCGTGGTACGAGCAGTACTTC. This sequence encodes CASSQPGRSWYEQYF.

The gene calls are TRBV2 and TRBJ1-2; 8 bases fit TRBD1. With V trimmed by 6 bases and J by 3 bases, 9 bases remained unmatched. Per germline, CDR1 SNHLY and CDR2 FYNNEI. The CDR3 sequence is 15 residues long. CDR3 protein: CASRDRQGRDYGYTF. The CDR3 bases are TGTGCCAGCAGGGATAGACAGGGGAGGGACTATGGCTACACCTTC.

V and J are TRBV19 and TRBJ1-4, with D possibly matching TRBD1 (5 bases). The CDR3 contains 16 residues. Germline V gene lookup returns CDR1 LNHDA and CDR2 SQIVND (reference sequence). V was trimmed by 4 bases and J by 8 bases, leaving 20 bases between them. CDR3: CASSTSYTGLGEKLFF. The CDR3 nucleotides are TGTGCCAGTAGTACCTCCTACACGGGGCTAGGGGAAAAACTGTTTTTT.

The V gene is TRBV2, the J gene TRBJ1-5, with D unresolved. Trimming took 2 bases from V and 6 from J, leaving 17 bases between them. Looked up from germline, CDR1 is SNHLY and CDR2 is FYNNEI. This CDR3 spans 16 amino acids. Here the CDR3 reads CASSEPREGGRQPQHF. Written as DNA, the CDR3 is TGTGCCAGCAGTGAACCTAGGGAGGGAGGCCGTCAGCCCCAGCATTTT.

The chain carries TRBV5-8 and TRBJ2-3; 7 bases fit TRBD1. Germline V gene data show CDR1 as SGHTS and CDR2 as YDEGEE. The V gene end was trimmed by 4 bases and the J gene end by 6 bases; junction bases not matched to a gene: 8. The CDR3 extends over 14 amino acids. CDR3 protein: CASSPGQEWDTQYF. The CDR3 bases are TGTGCCAGCAGCCCTGGACAGGAATGGGATACGCAGTATTTT. The full variable domain, its missing parts supplied by reference TRBV5-8 and TRBJ2-3, is EAGVTQSPTHLIKTRGQQATLRCSPISGHTSVYWYQQALGLGLQFLLWYDEGEERNRGNFPPRFSGRQFPNYSSELNVNALELEDSALYLCASSPGQEWDTQYFGPGTRLTVL.

This chain joins TRBV5-1 and TRBJ2-7; 12 bases map to TRBD2. Germline CDR1 is SGHRS and CDR2 is YFSETQ. This CDR3 has 15 amino acids. Trimming took 1 base from V and 4 from J; bases not matched to a gene: 3. The DNA of the CDR3 is TGCGCCAGCAGCTTGCAGACTAGCGGGGGTTACGAGCAGTACTTC. Amino acid sequence: CASSLQTSGGYEQYF.